This T cell receptor (beta chain) was recorded in a study of T cell changes during pregnancy in multiple sclerosis. CDR1 and CDR2 from the germline V gene are SGDLS and YYNGEE. The CDR3 length is 13 residues. V lost 6 bases and J 5 bases, leaving 14 bases between the germline ends. Sequencing was performed with immunoSEQ multiplex PCR; in TCRdb, only in-frame clones are kept and a portion is missing. The profile shows about 40,000 clones, approximately 90% of them singletons. The clonotype originates from a female donor with multiple sclerosis, enrolled in a pregnancy study. V and J are TRBV9 and TRBJ1-1, with a tentative D call TRBD1 (5 bases). Sequencing was done on a sample of PBMCs (not recorded whether the cells were cultured). The CDR3: CASTYGGETEAFF. The CDR3 DNA reads TGTGCCAGCACTTACGGGGGAGAGACTGAAGCTTTCTTT.